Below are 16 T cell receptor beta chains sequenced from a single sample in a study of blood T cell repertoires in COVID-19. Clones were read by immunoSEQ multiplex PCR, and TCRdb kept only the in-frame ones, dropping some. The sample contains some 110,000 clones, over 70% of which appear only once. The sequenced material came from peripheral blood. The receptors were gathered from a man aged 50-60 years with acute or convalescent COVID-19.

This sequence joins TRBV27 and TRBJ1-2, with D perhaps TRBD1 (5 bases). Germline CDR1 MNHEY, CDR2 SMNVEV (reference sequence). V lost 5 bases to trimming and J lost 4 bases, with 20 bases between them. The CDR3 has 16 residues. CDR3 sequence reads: CASSPTRELGRYGYTF. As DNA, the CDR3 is TGTGCCAGCAGTCCCACCAGGGAATTAGGTCGCTATGGCTACACCTTC.

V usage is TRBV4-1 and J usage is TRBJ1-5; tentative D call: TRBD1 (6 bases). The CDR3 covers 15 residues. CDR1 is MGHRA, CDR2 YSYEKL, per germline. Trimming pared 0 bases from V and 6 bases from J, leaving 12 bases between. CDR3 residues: CASSQDQGPGQPQHF. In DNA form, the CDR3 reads TGCGCCAGCAGCCAAGATCAGGGGCCGGGTCAGCCCCAGCATTTT.

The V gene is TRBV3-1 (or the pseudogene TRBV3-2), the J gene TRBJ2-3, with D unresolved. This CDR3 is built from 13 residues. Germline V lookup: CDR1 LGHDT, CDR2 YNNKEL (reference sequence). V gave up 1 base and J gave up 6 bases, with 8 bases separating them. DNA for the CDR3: TGTGCCAGCAGCCAAGCCCCTAGTGATACGCAGTATTTT. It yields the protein CASSQAPSDTQYF.

The CDR3 reads CASSPPGTGDWNEQFF. As DNA, the CDR3 is TGTGCCAGCTCACCCCCTGGGACAGGGGATTGGAATGAGCAGTTCTTC. V is TRBV18 and J is TRBJ2-1, with TRBD1 identical over 10 bases. The CDR3 has 16 residues. Germline V gene lookup returns CDR1 KGHSH and CDR2 LQKENI. Trimming removed 3 bases from V and 7 bases from J; junction bases left unmatched: 9.

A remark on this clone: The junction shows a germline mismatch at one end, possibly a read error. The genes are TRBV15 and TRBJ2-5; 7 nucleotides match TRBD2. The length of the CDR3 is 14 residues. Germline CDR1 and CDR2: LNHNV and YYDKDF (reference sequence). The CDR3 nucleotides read TGTGCCACCAGCAGAGATGGGCCGCGGGAGACCCAGCACTTC. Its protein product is CATSRDGPRETQHF.

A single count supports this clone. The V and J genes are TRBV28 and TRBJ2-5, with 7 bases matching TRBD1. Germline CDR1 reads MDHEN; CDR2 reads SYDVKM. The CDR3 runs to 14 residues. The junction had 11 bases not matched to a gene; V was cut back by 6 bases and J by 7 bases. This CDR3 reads CASRHTGARWTQYF. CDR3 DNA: TGTGCCAGCAGGCACACAGGGGCAAGATGGACCCAGTACTTC.

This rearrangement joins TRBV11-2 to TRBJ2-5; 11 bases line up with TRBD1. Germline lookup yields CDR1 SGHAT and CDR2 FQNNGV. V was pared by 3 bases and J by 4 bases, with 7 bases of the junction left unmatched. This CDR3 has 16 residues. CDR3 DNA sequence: TGTGCCAGCAGCTTTTGGACAGGGGGCTATATAGAGACCCAGTACTTC. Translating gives CASSFWTGGYIETQYF.

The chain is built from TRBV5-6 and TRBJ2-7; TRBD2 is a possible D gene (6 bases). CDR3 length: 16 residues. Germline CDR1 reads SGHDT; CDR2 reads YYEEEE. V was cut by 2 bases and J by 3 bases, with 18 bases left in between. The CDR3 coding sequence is TGTGCCAGCAGCTTAGGAAACCTGGGAGGTGGCTACGAGCAGTACTTC. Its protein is CASSLGNLGGGYEQYF.

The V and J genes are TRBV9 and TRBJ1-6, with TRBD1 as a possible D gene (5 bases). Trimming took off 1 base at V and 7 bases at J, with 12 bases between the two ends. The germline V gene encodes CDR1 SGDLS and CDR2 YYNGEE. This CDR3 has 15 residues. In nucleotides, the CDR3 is TGTGCCAGCAGCGTACACTCAGGGCAAAATTCACCCCTCCACTTT. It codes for CASSVHSGQNSPLHF.

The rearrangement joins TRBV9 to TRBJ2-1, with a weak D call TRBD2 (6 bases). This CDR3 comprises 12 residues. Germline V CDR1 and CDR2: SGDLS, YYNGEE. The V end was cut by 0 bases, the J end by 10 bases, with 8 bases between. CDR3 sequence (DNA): TGTGCCAGCAGCGTAGATCGGGGGGAGCAGTTCTTC. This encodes CASSVDRGEQFF.

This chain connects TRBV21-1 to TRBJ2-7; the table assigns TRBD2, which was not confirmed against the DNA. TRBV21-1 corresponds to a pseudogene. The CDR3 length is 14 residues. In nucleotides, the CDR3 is TGTGCCAGCAGACCGAAGGGACTCCTCTACGAGCAGTACTTC. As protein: CASRPKGLLYEQYF.

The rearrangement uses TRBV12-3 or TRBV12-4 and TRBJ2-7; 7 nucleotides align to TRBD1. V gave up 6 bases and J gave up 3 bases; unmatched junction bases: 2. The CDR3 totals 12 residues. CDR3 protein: CASRRDSYEQYF. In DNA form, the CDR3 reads TGTGCCAGCAGACGGGACAGCTACGAGCAGTACTTC.

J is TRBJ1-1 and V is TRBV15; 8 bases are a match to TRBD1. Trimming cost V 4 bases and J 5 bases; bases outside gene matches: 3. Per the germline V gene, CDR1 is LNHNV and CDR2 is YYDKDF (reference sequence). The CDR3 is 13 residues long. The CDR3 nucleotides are TGTGCCACCAGCACCGACAGGGGAACTGAAGCTTTCTTT. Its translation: CATSTDRGTEAFF.

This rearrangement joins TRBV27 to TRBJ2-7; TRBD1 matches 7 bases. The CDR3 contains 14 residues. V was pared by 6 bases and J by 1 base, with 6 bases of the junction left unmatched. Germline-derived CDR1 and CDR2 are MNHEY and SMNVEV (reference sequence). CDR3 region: CASSSGTVSYEQYF. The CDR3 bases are TGTGCCAGCAGCTCCGGGACAGTGTCCTACGAGCAGTACTTC.

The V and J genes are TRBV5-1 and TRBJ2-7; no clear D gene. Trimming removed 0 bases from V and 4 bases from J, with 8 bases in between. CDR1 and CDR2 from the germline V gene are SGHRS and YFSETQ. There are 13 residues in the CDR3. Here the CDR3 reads CASSLAQNYEQYF. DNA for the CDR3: TGCGCCAGCAGCTTGGCGCAGAATTACGAGCAGTACTTC.

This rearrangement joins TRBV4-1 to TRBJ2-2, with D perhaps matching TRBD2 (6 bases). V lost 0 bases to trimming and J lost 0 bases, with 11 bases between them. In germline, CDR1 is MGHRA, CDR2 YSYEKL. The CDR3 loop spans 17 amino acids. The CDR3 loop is CASSQDAASANTGELFF. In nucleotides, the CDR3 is TGCGCCAGCAGCCAAGATGCCGCTAGCGCGAACACCGGGGAGCTGTTTTTT.